This note documents a single T cell receptor beta chain sequence. This entry belongs to a study of shared clonotypes between healthy human individuals. It was CD45RO-negative cells, positively selected for CCR7, that made up naive CD8 cells, with terminally differentiated effector memory CD45RA+ cells excluded. Trimming took 2 bases from V and 5 from J; bases not matched to a gene: 4. The germline gives CDR1 GTSNPN, CDR2 SVGIG (reference sequence). This CDR3 contains 14 residues. Sequenced by immunoSEQ multiplex PCR; TCRdb stores in-frame clones only, minus some. The sample holds 1.5 million to 2.5 million clones; over 85% are singletons and the top ten take under 1.5%.

The chain uses TRBV30 and TRBJ2-2; TRBD1 matches 8 bases. Specimen: naive CD8+ T cells sorted from blood. The clonotype was recovered from a man aged 18 to 35 in good health. The CDR3 nucleotides are TGTGCCTGGAGTTACGGACAGGGAACCGGGGAGCTGTTTTTT. Translating it yields CAWSYGQGTGELFF.